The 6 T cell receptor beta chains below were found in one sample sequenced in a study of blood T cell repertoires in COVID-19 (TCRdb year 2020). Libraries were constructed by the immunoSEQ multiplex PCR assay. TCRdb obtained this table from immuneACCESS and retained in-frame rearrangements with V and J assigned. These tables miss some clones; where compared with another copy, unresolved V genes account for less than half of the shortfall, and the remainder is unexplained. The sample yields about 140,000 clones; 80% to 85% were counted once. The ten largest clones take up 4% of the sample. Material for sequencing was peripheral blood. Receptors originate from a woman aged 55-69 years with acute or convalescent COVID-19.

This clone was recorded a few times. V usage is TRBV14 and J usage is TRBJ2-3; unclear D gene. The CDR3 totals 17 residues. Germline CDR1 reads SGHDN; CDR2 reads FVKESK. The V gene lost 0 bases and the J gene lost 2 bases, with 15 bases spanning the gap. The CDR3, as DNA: TGTGCCAGCAGCCAAGATCTAGTTTGGTCCTACACAGATACGCAGTATTTT. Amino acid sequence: CASSQDLVWSYTDTQYF.

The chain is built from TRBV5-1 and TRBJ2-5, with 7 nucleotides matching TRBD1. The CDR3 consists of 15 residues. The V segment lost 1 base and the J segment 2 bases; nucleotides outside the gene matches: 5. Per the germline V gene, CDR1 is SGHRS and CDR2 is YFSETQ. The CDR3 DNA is TGCGCCAGCAGCTTGTCAGCCAGGGGGCAAGAGACCCAGTACTTC. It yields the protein CASSLSARGQETQYF.

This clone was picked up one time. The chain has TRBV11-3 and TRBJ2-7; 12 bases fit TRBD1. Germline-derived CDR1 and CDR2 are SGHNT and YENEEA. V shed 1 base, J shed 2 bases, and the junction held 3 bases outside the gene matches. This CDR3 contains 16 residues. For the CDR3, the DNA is TGTGCCAGCAGCTTAGGTGGGACAGGGGGCACCTACGAGCAGTACTTC. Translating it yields CASSLGGTGGTYEQYF.

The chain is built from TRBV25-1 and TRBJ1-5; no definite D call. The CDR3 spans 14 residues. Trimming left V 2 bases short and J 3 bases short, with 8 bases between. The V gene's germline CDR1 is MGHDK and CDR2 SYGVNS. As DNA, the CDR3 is TGTGCCAGCAGTGAACGTCTCTTCAATCAGCCCCAGCATTTT. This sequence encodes CASSERLFNQPQHF.

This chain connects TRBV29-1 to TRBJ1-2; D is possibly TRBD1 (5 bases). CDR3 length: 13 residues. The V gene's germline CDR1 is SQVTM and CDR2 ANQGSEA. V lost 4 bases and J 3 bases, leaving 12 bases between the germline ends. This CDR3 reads CSVGGSGDYGYTF. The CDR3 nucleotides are TGCAGCGTTGGGGGGTCGGGGGACTATGGCTACACCTTC. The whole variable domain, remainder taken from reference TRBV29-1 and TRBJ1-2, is SAVISQKPSRDICQRGTSLTIQCQVDSQVTMMFWYRQQPGQSLTLIATANQGSEATYESGFVIDKFPISRPNLTFSTLTVSNMSPEDSSIYLCSVGGSGDYGYTFGSGTRLTVV.

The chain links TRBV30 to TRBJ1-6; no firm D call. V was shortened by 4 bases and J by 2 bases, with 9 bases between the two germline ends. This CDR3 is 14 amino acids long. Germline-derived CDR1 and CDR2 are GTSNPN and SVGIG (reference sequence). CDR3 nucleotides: TGTGCCTGGAATACGGGAACCTATAATTCACCCCTCCACTTT. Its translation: CAWNTGTYNSPLHF.